This note documents a single TCR beta chain sequence. Its antigen is still unknown. The germline V gene encodes CDR1 LGHDT and CDR2 YNNKEL (reference sequence). CDR3 size: 15 residues. V gave up 0 bases and J gave up 3 bases, with 9 bases separating them. This sample was taken from a study of T cells after yellow fever vaccination. TCRdb redid the calling of the 5' RACE reads with MiXCR, one entry per CDR3 protein. The table shows 170,000 or so distinct CDR3 sequences, with 9.3% occurring only once. Study-wide points: The appearance of a small share of clonotypes in both CD4 and CD8 compartments was observed. The booster saw the reappearance of most primary-vaccination clones (around 96% CD4, 80% to 90% CD8).

The sample was CD8+ T cells sorted from PBMCs, taken 45 days after the yellow fever booster vaccination. This sequence originates from a man between 18 and 29 years old who received the YFV17D yellow fever vaccine. V is TRBV3-1 and J is TRBJ2-1, with D unresolved. CDR3 region: CASSQDPGYYNEQFF. The CDR3 bases are TGTGCCAGCAGCCAAGATCCCGGCTACTACAATGAGCAGTTCTTC.